The 27 T cell receptor beta chains listed next were all sequenced from one sample in a study of blood T cell repertoires in COVID-19. Generated by immunoSEQ multiplex PCR, the TCRdb table keeps only in-frame clones and is missing some. This table has 150,000 to 200,000 clones, just under 95% appearing once. Source material: peripheral blood. The receptors were sampled from a woman aged 45-60 years with acute or convalescent COVID-19.

The J gene is TRBJ2-7, the V gene TRBV29-1, with TRBD2 matching 14 bases. The germline V gene encodes CDR1 SQVTM and CDR2 ANQGSEA. CDR3 length: 16 residues. Trimming took 0 bases from V and 2 from J; bases not matched to a gene: 3. The CDR3 DNA reads as TGCAGCGTTGAAGAGGGGACTAGCGGGAGAACCTACGAGCAGTACTTC. This sequence encodes CSVEEGTSGRTYEQYF.

The chain couples TRBV4-1 to TRBJ2-3, with D perhaps matching TRBD1 (6 bases). Trimming took off 4 bases at V and 0 bases at J, with 11 bases between the two ends. Germline assignment: CDR1 MGHRA and CDR2 YSYEKL. The CDR3 has 15 amino acids. CDR3 in amino acids: CASSLLDRSTDTQYF. The CDR3 DNA reads as TGCGCCAGCAGCCTACTCGACAGGAGCACAGATACGCAGTATTTT.

The rearrangement links TRBV7-6 to TRBJ1-1; TRBD1 agrees at 7 bases. Germline V gives CDR1 SGHVS, CDR2 FNYEAQ. The V segment lost 3 bases and the J segment 0 bases; nucleotides outside the gene matches: 1. The CDR3 runs 14 residues. The CDR3 here is CASSLTGLNTEAFF. The CDR3 DNA reads TGTGCCAGCAGCTTGACAGGGTTGAACACTGAAGCTTTCTTT.

This sequence joins TRBV4-1 and TRBJ2-7; TRBD1 agrees at 7 bases. Trimming cost V 4 bases and J 4 bases; bases outside gene matches: 10. Per the germline V gene, CDR1 is MGHRA and CDR2 is YSYEKL. The CDR3 consists of 15 residues. The CDR3 loop reads CASSPRDSREYEQYF. CDR3 nucleotides: TGCGCCAGCAGCCCCCGGGACAGCAGAGAGTACGAGCAGTACTTC.

This chain joins TRBV6-2 or TRBV6-3 and TRBJ1-1; D might be TRBD1 (6 bases). The CDR3 is 16 residues long. The V and J ends lost 5 bases and 0 bases respectively, with 16 bases between them. Germline lookup yields CDR1 MNHEY and CDR2 SVGEGT. The CDR3 bases are TGTGCCAGCAGTCCACAGGGATCCTCGATGAACACTGAAGCTTTCTTT. Residues: CASSPQGSSMNTEAFF.

The chain couples TRBV14 to TRBJ1-1; D remains ambiguous. This CDR3 contains 13 residues. V was pared by 1 base and J by 6 bases, with 9 bases between. Germline CDR1 reads SGHDN; CDR2 reads FVKESK. CDR3 DNA sequence: TGTGCCAGCAGCCAAGCGGGGTTGCCTGAAGCTTTCTTT. Residues: CASSQAGLPEAFF.

About this clone itself: The germline gene is not matched at one end of the junction; a read error may be the cause. The rearrangement uses TRBV7-7 and TRBJ1-1, with D hard to call. CDR1 is SSHAT and CDR2 is FNYEAQ in the germline V gene (reference sequence). The CDR3 extends over 13 amino acids. The CDR3 nucleotides are TGTGCTAGCAGCCCTTCTATGAACACTGAAGCTTTCTTT. Translation gives CASSPSMNTEAFF.

This clone was found once. V gene TRBV7-3 combines with J gene TRBJ1-1; D not certain. V lost 5 bases to trimming and J lost 4 bases, with 11 bases between them. This CDR3 contains 13 residues. Germline V gene sequence: CDR1 SGHTA, CDR2 FQGTGA. The CDR3 region has the DNA TGTGCCAGCAGCGGCGGAGGTTCCACTGAAGCTTTCTTT. This gives the protein CASSGGGSTEAFF.

The chain's CDR3 is CASSESPSGHTYEQYF. The CDR3 nucleotides are TGCGCCAGCAGTGAGTCTCCAAGCGGCCACACCTACGAGCAGTACTTC. The chain employs TRBV10-2 and TRBJ2-7, with D perhaps TRBD2 (5 bases). The V end lost 0 bases, the J end lost 2 bases, and 14 bases lay between the germline ends. The CDR3 loop spans 16 amino acids. The germline V gene has CDR1 WSHSY and CDR2 SAAADI.

The chain recombines TRBV6-4 with TRBJ2-1; TRBD2 is a possible D gene (6 bases). Trimming cost V 0 bases and J 7 bases, with 16 bases left between them. Germline values: CDR1 MRHNA, CDR2 SNTAGT. This CDR3 has 16 amino acids. CDR3 DNA sequence: TGTGCCAGCAGTGACTCCGGGGGTATGAGATTGAATGAGCAGTTCTTC. It codes for CASSDSGGMRLNEQFF.

The chain carries TRBV30 and TRBJ1-2, with 10 bases lining up with TRBD1. V trimming: 0 bases; J trimming: 4 bases; junction bases outside the gene matches: 2. This CDR3 contains 14 residues. The germline CDR1 and CDR2 sequences are GTSNPN and SVGIG (reference sequence). DNA of the CDR3: TGTGCCTGGAGTGTGGGACAGGGGAGCTATGGCTACACCTTC. It is translated as CAWSVGQGSYGYTF.

This rearrangement joins TRBV11-2 to TRBJ1-3; no clear D gene. The CDR3 is 16 residues long. Trimming took off 3 bases at V and 0 bases at J, with 12 bases between the two ends. CDR1 SGHAT and CDR2 FQNNGV come from the germline V gene. The CDR3 DNA reads TGTGCCAGCAGCTTCTTGCACAGTGGCTCTGGAAACACCATATATTTT. It yields the protein CASSFLHSGSGNTIYF.

The chain has TRBV19 and TRBJ1-5, with D perhaps TRBD1 (5 bases). Germline loops: CDR1 LNHDA, CDR2 SQIVND (reference sequence). V lost 3 bases and J lost 4, with 13 bases in between. CDR3 length equals 15 residues. CDR3 DNA: TGTGCCAGTAGTATCCCTGACAGATATAATCAGCCCCAGCATTTT. This sequence encodes CASSIPDRYNQPQHF.

The CDR3 coding sequence is TGCGCCAGCAGCTTGGAGGGAGGGGATGAGTATGGCTACACCTTC. This gives the protein CASSLEGGDEYGYTF. This chain joins TRBV5-1 and TRBJ1-2; the D gene is possibly TRBD1 (5 bases). CDR1 and CDR2 from the germline V gene are SGHRS and YFSETQ. This CDR3 spans 15 amino acids. The ends were cut back, 0 bases at V and 5 bases at J, with 14 bases in the middle.

The rearrangement links TRBV27 to TRBJ2-1, with a possible D match to TRBD2 (5 bases). The CDR3 contains 14 residues. Germline CDR1 and CDR2: MNHEY and SMNVEV (reference sequence). Trimming pared 2 bases from V and 4 bases from J, leaving 9 bases between. CDR3 region: CASSLGLTYNEQFF. In DNA, the CDR3 is TGTGCCAGCAGTTTAGGACTGACTTACAATGAGCAGTTCTTC.

CDR3 in DNA: TGTGCCAGCAGCGAATCCCCCGGACTCAAACCCCCCAATGAGCAGTTCTTC. Translation: CASSESPGLKPPNEQFF. This rearrangement joins TRBV27 to TRBJ2-1, with D maybe TRBD2 (5 bases). The CDR3 covers 17 residues. Germline lookup yields CDR1 MNHEY and CDR2 SMNVEV (reference sequence). V was cut by 6 bases and J by 6 bases, with 24 bases left in between.

The J gene is TRBJ1-2, the V gene TRBV28, with D maybe TRBD1 (5 bases). The CDR3 is 15 residues long. CDR1 is MDHEN and CDR2 is SYDVKM in the germline V gene. V was pared by 3 bases and J by 3 bases, with 14 bases between. The CDR3 loop reads CASSFLGDEDYGYTF. DNA of the CDR3: TGTGCCAGCAGTTTTTTAGGGGATGAGGACTATGGCTACACCTTC.

This chain joins TRBV5-8 and TRBJ1-1; 11 bases fit TRBD1. Germline V lookup: CDR1 SGHTS, CDR2 YDEGEE. The V segment lost 3 bases and the J segment 1 base; nucleotides outside the gene matches: 14. This CDR3 contains 19 residues. The CDR3 region is CASSWTVRDRGLGNTEAFF. DNA of the CDR3: TGTGCCAGCAGCTGGACCGTCCGGGACAGGGGGTTAGGGAACACTGAAGCTTTCTTT.

The J gene is TRBJ2-1, the V gene TRBV18, with a weak D call TRBD2 (5 bases). Germline V lookup: CDR1 KGHSH, CDR2 LQKENI. The V and J ends lost 6 bases and 0 bases respectively, with 15 bases between them. The CDR3 is made up of 16 amino acids. The CDR3 loop is CASSRWTHSSYNEQFF. Written as DNA, the CDR3 is TGTGCCAGCTCTCGTTGGACTCATAGCTCCTACAATGAGCAGTTCTTC.

The rearrangement joins TRBV6-6 to TRBJ2-7, with 7 positions matching TRBD1. Germline V gene lookup returns CDR1 MNHNY and CDR2 SVGAGI (reference sequence). V dropped 6 bases and J dropped 0; count of bases not matched to a gene: 5. The CDR3 extends over 14 amino acids. The CDR3 DNA reads TGTGCCAGCAGGAAACAGGGGAGCTCCTACGAGCAGTACTTC. This encodes CASRKQGSSYEQYF.

This clone was counted between two and nine times. The DNA for the CDR3 is TGTGCCAGCGATAAATGGGGCTCATTTTACAATGAGCAGTTCTTC. Protein sequence: CASDKWGSFYNEQFF. The V call is TRBV5-6, the J call TRBJ2-1, with D possibly TRBD1 on 5 matching bases. Deletions cut 7 bases from V and 4 bases from J, with 18 bases between. The CDR3 has 15 residues. Germline lookup yields CDR1 SGHDT and CDR2 YYEEEE.

The J gene is TRBJ2-3, the V gene TRBV24-1; 8 nucleotides match TRBD1. CDR1 KGHDR and CDR2 SFDVKD come from the germline V gene. V dropped 5 bases and J dropped 3; count of bases not matched to a gene: 3. The CDR3 is 14 residues long. The CDR3 region is CATSVGQGTDTQYF. Here the CDR3 DNA reads TGTGCCACCAGTGTCGGACAGGGTACAGATACGCAGTATTTT.

The V call is TRBV6-1, the J call TRBJ2-1; 7 bases agree with TRBD2. Germline V gene sequence: CDR1 MNHNS, CDR2 SASEGT. The CDR3 contains 15 residues. The ends lost 2 bases at V and 4 bases at J; junction bases unmatched: 5. The DNA for the CDR3 is TGTGCCAGCAGTGAACTAGCGGCCATATACAATGAGCAGTTCTTC. Protein: CASSELAAIYNEQFF.

The rearrangement joins TRBV5-6 to TRBJ1-2, with 7 bases that match TRBD1. The germline CDR1 and CDR2 sequences are SGHDT and YYEEEE. The CDR3 is 14 amino acids. The V gene end was trimmed by 4 bases and the J gene end by 2 bases; junction bases not matched to a gene: 5. The CDR3 bases are TGTGCCAGCAGCCCCCCACAGGGGAACTATGGCTACACCTTC. This encodes CASSPPQGNYGYTF.

The V gene is TRBV16, the J gene TRBJ2-1, with a weak D call TRBD2 (5 bases). The CDR3 has 14 residues. V was clipped by 3 bases and J by 6 bases, with 12 bases between them. Germline CDR1 KGHSY, CDR2 FQNENV. CDR3 nucleotide sequence: TGTGCCAGCAGCCACCTTCGAGGGAGCAATGAGCAGTTCTTC. This encodes CASSHLRGSNEQFF.

The rearrangement joins TRBV6-5 to TRBJ2-1, with TRBD2 matching 9 bases. The CDR3 runs 15 residues. V lost 5 bases to trimming and J lost 7 bases; unmatched junction nucleotides: 9. Germline CDR1 is MNHEY and CDR2 is SVGAGI. The CDR3 protein is CASSRLAVLENEQFF. In DNA, the CDR3 is TGTGCCAGCAGTCGACTAGCGGTGTTGGAGAATGAGCAGTTCTTC.

This chain joins TRBV4-1 and TRBJ1-2, with 8 nucleotides matching TRBD1. The CDR3 loop spans 17 amino acids. V shed 3 bases and J 2 bases; nucleotides not matched to a gene: 11. Per the germline V gene, CDR1 is MGHRA and CDR2 is YSYEKL. CDR3 bases: TGCGCCAGCAGCCAGGATTCGATATCAGGGGGCAACTATGGCTACACCTTC. It codes for CASSQDSISGGNYGYTF.